Reported below is one T cell receptor beta chain. Its antigen is unidentified. The naive CD8 population came from CD45RO-negative cells selected for CCR7, without terminally differentiated effector memory CD45RA+ cells. The donors were adults (healthy and HIV-negative) with no recent acute infections or vaccinations. The record originates from a study of shared clonotypes between healthy human individuals. Overall study results and limits: About 5% of naive CD4 clonotypes were shared across several donors. Rarefaction revealed incomplete sorted-subset sequencing despite large depth.

This CDR3 is built from 16 residues. Germline CDR1 SGHRS, CDR2 YFSETQ. V trimming: 0 bases; J trimming: 1 base; junction bases outside the gene matches: 4. It was approximately 0.2 ug DNA, 28,000 or so T cell genomes, that sorted-subset replicate PCRs used. Clones were read by immunoSEQ multiplex PCR, and TCRdb kept only the in-frame ones, dropping some. The table shows about 2 million clones, with about 95% occurring only once. The sequence derives from a man younger than 35 in good health. The rearrangement uses TRBV5-1 and TRBJ2-5, with 9 bases lining up with TRBD2. Sequences were obtained from naive CD8+ T cells sorted from blood. As DNA, the CDR3 is TGCGCCAGCAGCTTGGCGCTAGCGGGATTCCAAGAGACCCAGTACTTC. Translation: CASSLALAGFQETQYF.